These 6 T cell receptor beta chains were sequenced from one sample in a study of response to subunit inactivated influenza vaccine. TCRdb re-analysed the RT-PCR reads in MiXCR, keeping a single row per CDR3 protein. Here the sample spans more than 550,000 distinct CDR3 sequences, about 11% being singletons. These data were likewise used in another study, on T cells expressing NK-cell markers. That investigation notes: Production of TCR beta cDNA relied on 5'RACE template switching with UMIs.

The source material was PBMCs from blood, sampled on the day of vaccination. The receptors shown here come from a man in his fifties or sixties who received an inactivated influenza vaccine.

The chain recombines TRBV20-1 with TRBJ2-3; D is unresolved. CDR3 length: 17 amino acids. The ends were cut back, 6 bases at V and 1 base at J, with 23 bases in the middle. The V gene's germline CDR1 is DFQATT and CDR2 SNEGSKA (reference sequence). As DNA, the CDR3 is TGCAGTGCCAAGGCATCGTACTGGGAATTAGGCACAGATACGCAGTATTTT. This gives the protein CSAKASYWELGTDTQYF.

The table lists this clonotype with a few counts. A junction end diverges from the germline sequence, so it may reflect a read error. This rearrangement joins TRBV12-3 or TRBV12-4 to TRBJ2-3; no clear D gene. This CDR3 is 13 amino acids long. CDR3 DNA sequence: TGTGCCAGCAGTTTCGGGCCAACAGACACGCAGTATTTT. It yields the protein CASSFGPTDTQYF.

The chain links TRBV3-1 to TRBJ1-3; maybe TRBD1 (5 bases). Germline V gene lookup returns CDR1 LGHDT and CDR2 YNNKEL (reference sequence). V was shortened by 6 bases and J by 0 bases, with 18 bases between the two germline ends. The length of the CDR3 is 17 residues. CDR3 coding DNA: TGTGCCAGCAGAGAACATTCCGGGGGGAACTCTGGAAACACCATATATTTT. It specifies CASREHSGGNSGNTIYF. The full variable domain, in which reference TRBV3-1 and TRBJ1-3 provide the parts outside the CDR3, is DTAVSQTPKYLVTQMGNDKSIKCEQNLGHDTMYWYKQDSKKFLKIMFSYNNKELIINETVPNRFSPKSPDKAHLNLHINSLELGDSAVYFCASREHSGGNSGNTIYFGEGSWLTVV.

This clonotype was found once. The germline gene is not matched at one end of the junction; a read error may be the cause. J is TRBJ2-7 and V is TRBV4-3; D is unresolved. The germline V gene encodes CDR1 LGHNA and CDR2 YSLEER. This CDR3 spans 14 amino acids. The CDR3 bases are TGCGCCAGCAGCCCTTCTTCTTCCTACTACGTGCAGTACTTC. This gives the protein CASSPSSSYYVQYF.

The chain joins TRBV7-2 to TRBJ2-3; 8 nucleotides agree with TRBD2. With 5 bases clipped from V and 0 bases from J, the junction kept 4 bases outside the gene matches. CDR1 is SGHTA and CDR2 is FQGNSA in the germline V gene. This CDR3 contains 15 residues. The chain's CDR3 is CASSPTSASTDTQYF. The DNA of the CDR3 is TGTGCCAGCAGCCCGACTAGCGCTAGCACAGATACGCAGTATTTT.

This clonotype was seen only a few times. This rearrangement joins TRBV5-5 to TRBJ1-2; a weak D match, TRBD1 (5 bases). Germline assignment: CDR1 SGHKS and CDR2 YYEKEE (reference sequence). CDR3 length: 14 amino acids. The V and J ends lost 1 base and 8 bases respectively, with 15 bases between them. The CDR3: CASSLLGRELGYTF. Written as DNA, the CDR3 is TGTGCCAGCAGCTTGTTAGGCAGGGAGTTGGGCTACACCTTC.